The rows below give T cell receptor beta chains drawn from one sample of a study of T cell responses to AZD1222 COVID-19 vaccine. TCRdb's table, derived via immunoSEQ multiplex PCR, lists solely in-frame clones and lacks some. The table has about 120,000 clones, 85% to 90% seen once. This specimen consisted of peripheral blood, obtained 28 days after the second AZD1222 dose. The origin of the receptors is an adult who received the AZD1222 COVID-19 vaccine. CDR3s include the opening cysteine and the closing phenylalanine or tryptophan. The order of the fields is V gene, J gene, D gene, CDR3 protein. The D gene is left open where the match is weak.

TRBV4-1	TRBJ2-2	.	CASSQFSSLTGELFF
TRBV23-1	TRBJ2-7	.	CASSQFRRAGFAAYEQYF
TRBV5-6	TRBJ1-4	TRBD1	CASSPGTGEGEKLFF
TRBV7-9	TRBJ1-5	.	CASSLDGFNQPQHF
TRBV2	TRBJ2-2	.	CASSVAVLLTGELFF
TRBV9	TRBJ2-3	TRBD2	CASGRVGGVTDTQYF
TRBV18	TRBJ2-1	TRBD2	CASSQPSGGYNEQFF
TRBV6-5	TRBJ1-1	.	CASSSPGHGAFF
TRBV11-3	TRBJ2-7	TRBD1	CASSRRSTGGIEQYF
TRBV28	TRBJ1-6	.	CASSSTGKAGSPLHF
TRBV6-5	TRBJ2-2	.	CASSSGFGGELFF
TRBV11-3	TRBJ2-1	TRBD2	CASRPAGYNEQFF
TRBV7-9	TRBJ1-2	.	CASSLGRWRGYTF
TRBV13	TRBJ1-2	.	CASSRRGNEGYTF
TRBV7-2	TRBJ2-7	TRBD1	CASSLEPGQGRLEQYF
TRBV13	TRBJ2-3	TRBD2	CASSLLAGASDTQYF
TRBV27	TRBJ2-7	TRBD1	CASSYRQGYEQYF
TRBV5-4	TRBJ2-7	TRBD2	CASSSMTSGSYEQYF
TRBV10-3	TRBJ2-5	TRBD2	CAISDRVLAGTETQYF
TRBV5-1	TRBJ2-7	TRBD1	CASSLELGGTGFDEQYF
TRBV11-3	TRBJ2-7	TRBD1	CASSLRQGYYEQYF
TRBV28	TRBJ1-3	.	CASGDGGGLMGNTIYF
TRBV19	TRBJ2-7	.	CASSIVGGSPREREQYF
TRBV9	TRBJ1-5	.	CASSVNSNQPQHF
TRBV3-1/TRBV3-2	TRBJ1-5	.	CASSPSGASSNQPQHF
TRBV2	TRBJ1-5	.	CASSVGRPKGGNQPQHF
TRBV2	TRBJ1-2	.	CASQGGAFYYGYTF
TRBV28	TRBJ2-2	TRBD2	CASSPLPLGRERAGELFF
TRBV28	TRBJ2-1	TRBD1	CASSLRTGFPSFRYNEQFF
TRBV2	TRBJ2-1	.	CASSEGRAHYNEQFF
TRBV6-2/TRBV6-3	TRBJ2-2	.	CASSTSGLFGELFF
TRBV18	TRBJ1-6	.	CASSPPAGSNSPLHF
TRBV5-1	TRBJ1-2	.	CASSAPKEGRYGYTF
TRBV9	TRBJ1-1	TRBD1	CAVQGASEAFF
TRBV19	TRBJ2-1	TRBD1	CASSMDRGFSYNEQFF
TRBV4-3	TRBJ2-7	.	CASSQGQANAYEQYF
TRBV5-1	TRBJ2-7	.	CASSVVPLYEQYF
TRBV7-9	TRBJ2-1	TRBD2	CASSLALSGAGNEQFF
TRBV12-5	TRBJ2-7	TRBD1	CASGLTQGAFYYEQYF
TRBV5-6	TRBJ1-5	TRBD1	CASSPQGAVQPQHF
TRBV10-3	TRBJ2-1	TRBD2	CAISGTSGFDEQFF
TRBV6-5	TRBJ2-7	.	CASSFTGTSYEQYF
TRBV27	TRBJ1-1	TRBD1	CASRNRGRLNTEAFF
TRBV6-5	TRBJ1-3	TRBD1	CASSYTGAGNTIYF
TRBV28	TRBJ2-2	.	CASSLWRTGELFF
TRBV18	TRBJ2-7	.	CASSGVAAYEQYF
TRBV5-4	TRBJ1-2	.	CASSLDGSYGYTF
TRBV19	TRBJ2-5	.	CATTPRGAQETQYF